Each of the 18 T cell receptor beta chains below was sequenced from the same sample in a study of T cell repertoires in cytomegalovirus infection (dated 2019 in TCRdb). Instrument on record: Illumina HiSeq 1500. TCRdb applied fastp at Q25 and MiXCR to the public reads, then kept only in-frame beta chains. CDR3 protein duplicates are merged, each entry listing the most common genes and DNA. The sample includes roughly 500,000 distinct CDR3 sequences, with roughly 12% observed a single time. Together, the top ten hold approximately 10% of the sample. Sequenced input: PBMCs. The source of these receptors is a human donor in good health (CMV status not recorded). Some clones in this sample may be carry-over from other donors' samples.

Only a few counts were recorded for this clonotype. The chain uses TRBV19 and TRBJ2-7, with 10 bases identical to TRBD1. J lost 5 bases, V lost 7 bases, and 8 bases had no gene match. Germline values: CDR1 LNHDA, CDR2 SQIVND (reference sequence). This CDR3 spans 14 amino acids. CDR3 nucleotides: TGTGCCAGTAACCCGGGACAGGGGATGCACGAGCAGTACTTC. Its protein product is CASNPGQGMHEQYF.

This clonotype was seen at least ten times. The V and J genes are TRBV7-3 and TRBJ2-5; 10 bases agree with TRBD2. Trimming cost V 5 bases and J 6 bases; bases outside gene matches: 9. The germline CDR1 and CDR2 sequences are SGHTA and FQGTGA. The CDR3 length is 15 residues. CDR3 in amino acids: CASSPSGGAGKTQYF. The CDR3, as DNA: TGTGCCAGCAGCCCAAGCGGGGGGGCCGGGAAGACCCAGTACTTC.

This clonotype occurred many times. The chain carries TRBV18 and TRBJ2-1; D call uncertain. V was trimmed by 6 bases and J by 6 bases, leaving 12 bases between them. This CDR3 comprises 13 residues. Looked up from germline, CDR1 is KGHSH and CDR2 is LQKENI. This CDR3 reads CASSPGYGNEQFF. In DNA, the CDR3 is TGTGCCAGCTCTCCGGGCTATGGCAATGAGCAGTTCTTC.

The chain carries TRBV18 and TRBJ1-1; a possible D gene is TRBD1 (5 bases). Germline V gives CDR1 KGHSH, CDR2 LQKENI. V lost 0 bases and J lost 0, with 11 bases in between. The CDR3 loop spans 16 amino acids. DNA for the CDR3: TGTGCCAGCTCACCACCGACAGCTATCATGAACACTGAAGCTTTCTTT. It codes for CASSPPTAIMNTEAFF.

Many counts were recorded for this clonotype. The chain recombines TRBV19 with TRBJ1-5, with D unclear. V lost 7 bases and J 3 bases, leaving 13 bases between the germline ends. Germline values: CDR1 LNHDA, CDR2 SQIVND (reference sequence). The length of the CDR3 is 14 residues. The CDR3 bases are TGTGCCAGTACTAAGGAGGACCCCAATCAGCCCCAGCATTTT. The encoded protein is CASTKEDPNQPQHF.

Ten or more counts support this clonotype. The rearrangement uses TRBV11-1 and TRBJ2-1; D is undetermined. This CDR3 spans 14 amino acids. CDR1 is SGHAT and CDR2 is FQDESV in the germline V gene (reference sequence). The ends were cut back, 2 bases at V and 7 bases at J, with 12 bases in the middle. The DNA for the CDR3 is TGTGCCAGCAGCTTAATCAACGTTGCGAATGAGCAGTTCTTC. It encodes CASSLINVANEQFF.

This clonotype was seen many times. V usage is TRBV11-2 and J usage is TRBJ1-2; D is undetermined. This CDR3 is 15 amino acids long. Trimming removed 4 bases at V and 0 bases at J, with 12 bases between. The germline V gene has CDR1 SGHAT and CDR2 FQNNGV. The CDR3 DNA is TGTGCCAGCAGCTCCCCTAGGGAGTCTAACTATGGCTACACCTTC. This gives the protein CASSSPRESNYGYTF.

This clonotype was counted many times. The V call is TRBV3-1, the J call TRBJ2-7, with 9 bases matching TRBD2. Germline assignment: CDR1 LGHDT and CDR2 YNNKEL (reference sequence). The CDR3 consists of 14 residues. Unmatched junction bases numbered 5, after V lost 5 bases and J lost 3 bases. The CDR3 nucleotides read TGTGCCAGCAGCAAGACTAGCGGTTTCTACGAGCAGTACTTC. Its translation is CASSKTSGFYEQYF.

This clonotype was counted between two and nine times. This chain uses TRBV28 with TRBJ2-7; D perhaps matches TRBD2 (6 bases). With 3 bases removed from V and 0 bases from J, the gap between germline ends came to 18 bases. The germline V gene encodes CDR1 MDHEN and CDR2 SYDVKM. This CDR3 contains 17 residues. The CDR3 sequence: CASSLRGQAGYSYEQYF. Here the CDR3 DNA reads TGTGCCAGCAGTTTGAGAGGCCAAGCGGGCTACTCCTACGAGCAGTACTTC.

Only a few counts were recorded for this clonotype. The chain joins TRBV12-5 to TRBJ1-1; no firm D call. V shed 0 bases and J shed 11 bases, with 7 bases lying between them. Germline CDR1 reads LGHNT; CDR2 reads FRNRAP. There are 11 residues in the CDR3. The CDR3: CASGLVAEAFF. As DNA, the CDR3 is TGTGCTAGTGGTTTGGTAGCGGAGGCTTTCTTT.

This rearrangement joins TRBV20-1 to TRBJ2-1; D remains ambiguous. Germline CDR1 DFQATT, CDR2 SNEGSKA (reference sequence). V was trimmed by 1 base and J by 5 bases, leaving 9 bases between them. There are 13 residues in the CDR3. The CDR3 loop is CSARGGTDNEQFF. The CDR3 nucleotides read TGCAGTGCTAGAGGGGGTACGGACAATGAGCAGTTCTTC.

This chain connects TRBV25-1 to TRBJ1-1; tentatively, D is TRBD1 (6 bases). The V end was cut by 5 bases, the J end by 3 bases, with 16 bases between. CDR3 length: 15 residues. CDR1 is MGHDK, CDR2 SYGVNS, per germline. The CDR3 protein is CASSPPGEVYTEAFF. CDR3 sequence (DNA): TGTGCCAGCAGTCCCCCAGGGGAGGTTTACACTGAAGCTTTCTTT.

This clonotype was seen repeatedly, ten times or more. The chain couples TRBV6-6 to TRBJ2-1; perhaps TRBD2 as D (6 bases). This CDR3 has 15 residues. The V end lost 6 bases, the J end lost 7 bases, and 19 bases lay between the germline ends. CDR1 MNHNY and CDR2 SVGAGI come from the germline V gene (reference sequence). CDR3 sequence reads: CASRPDSQRANEQFF. CDR3 sequence (DNA): TGTGCCAGCAGACCTGACAGCCAGCGGGCTAATGAGCAGTTCTTC.

With regard to this clonotype: This may come from a read error, since a much larger clone is one base off. This sequence joins TRBV2 and TRBJ2-7; 9 bases match TRBD1. With V trimmed by 7 bases and J by 9 bases, 10 bases remained unmatched. This CDR3 comprises 13 residues. In germline, CDR1 is SNHLY, CDR2 FYNNEI. The chain's CDR3 is CASTGTGIHAQYF. CDR3 in DNA: TGTGCCAGCACCGGGACAGGGATCCACGCGCAGTACTTC.

The chain combines TRBV28 with TRBJ2-1; 7 bases agree with TRBD2. The germline V gene encodes CDR1 MDHEN and CDR2 SYDVKM. CDR3 length: 16 residues. With V trimmed by 6 bases and J by 3 bases, 11 bases remained unmatched. The CDR3 DNA sequence: TGTGCCAGCAGCCCCGCCGGGGAGGGGTTCTACAATGAGCAGTTCTTC. The encoded protein is CASSPAGEGFYNEQFF.

This clonotype showed up many times. The chain uses TRBV19 and TRBJ1-4; D is ambiguous. Germline V CDR1 and CDR2: LNHDA, SQIVND (reference sequence). The CDR3 covers 13 residues. V lost 11 bases, J lost 7 bases, and 17 bases lay in between. The CDR3 region has the DNA TGTGCCTCCGAAGGTGCCTCGGGTGAAAAACTGTTTTTT. It encodes CASEGASGEKLFF.

This clonotype occurred many times. V and J are TRBV4-1 and TRBJ2-7; 9 bases match TRBD1. J was trimmed by 0 bases and V by 5 bases; bases with no gene match: 11. The CDR3 contains 17 residues. From germline, CDR1 is MGHRA and CDR2 YSYEKL. This CDR3 reads CASSVVPGTGSSYEQYF. The CDR3 DNA reads as TGCGCCAGCAGCGTGGTCCCCGGGACAGGGAGCTCCTACGAGCAGTACTTC.

This clonotype was observed many times. The rearrangement joins TRBV6-6 to TRBJ1-6; TRBD1 agrees at 8 bases. The CDR3 totals 12 residues. Germline loops: CDR1 MNHNY, CDR2 SVGAGI (reference sequence). Germline trimming cut 6 bases from V and 8 bases from J; bases unmatched to any gene: 0. Here the CDR3 reads CASRTGDSPLHF. The DNA for the CDR3 is TGTGCCAGCAGGACAGGGGATTCACCCCTCCACTTT.